This note documents a single T cell receptor (beta chain) sequence. As yet, its antigen is unknown. V lost 6 bases to trimming and J lost 2 bases, with 9 bases between them. Germline CDR1 is SGHDT and CDR2 is YYEEEE. The CDR3 loop spans 13 amino acids. This sample is drawn from a study of blood T cells in healthy people across ages. General study results and limits: Estimated diversity that came from one million T cells was considered an underestimate. Donor CMV status was unknown, possibly confounding expanded clonotype changes. Compared with aged donors, long-lived donors showed fewer expanded clones, suggesting selection.

Sample-barcoded 5' priming and a J-beta primer mix drove a second PCR of 7 to 11 cycles. Each TCR beta cDNA got a 12-nucleotide random molecular identifier. Using its own MiXCR run on the 5' RACE reads, TCRdb lists one record per CDR3 protein. The sample has 1,800,000 or so distinct CDR3 sequences; 39% are singletons. V is TRBV5-6 and J is TRBJ1-3; D ambiguous. This TCR derives from a human donor in good health. The specimen was blood. The DNA for the CDR3 is TGTGCCAGCACCCGGTACACTGGAAACACCATATATTTT. Amino acid sequence: CASTRYTGNTIYF.